A selection of T cell receptor beta chains follows, all from one sample in a study of PD-1 blockade in classical Hodgkin lymphoma. TCRdb's table, derived via immunoSEQ multiplex PCR, lists solely in-frame clones and lacks some. The repertoire consists of 20,000 to 25,000 clones, with approximately 91% occurring once and the leading ten covering about 0.41%. The sequenced sample was CD4+ T cells from blood. All receptors derive from a human donor with classical Hodgkin lymphoma. Each CDR3 is given with its conserved first and last residue. The order of the fields is D gene, J gene, clone size, V gene, CDR3 protein, CDR3 DNA. A D gene is named only where the DNA matches it firmly. Rows give clone size only sometimes, using once, few, many, or a class for an expanded clone.

. TRBJ2-2 . TRBV9 CASSSEGLGTGELFF TGTGCCAGCAGCTCGGAGGGACTTGGCACCGGGGAGCTGTTTTTT
TRBD2 TRBJ2-7 . TRBV18 CASSPSRTSDYWTNEQYF TGTGCCAGCTCACCATCTAGGACTAGCGATTACTGGACTAACGAGCAGTACTTC
. TRBJ1-1 once TRBV28 CASPFRLEGREGNTEAFF TGTGCCAGCCCCTTCAGGTTGGAAGGCAGGGAAGGTAACACTGAAGCTTTCTTT
TRBD2 TRBJ2-1 . TRBV27 CASSLPGLPSAYNEQFF TGTGCCAGCAGTTTACCGGGACTACCTAGCGCCTACAATGAGCAGTTCTTC
TRBD1 TRBJ2-5 . TRBV7-2 CASSWDRGYQETQYF TGTGCCAGCAGCTGGGACAGGGGGTACCAAGAGACCCAGTACTTC
. TRBJ1-1 . TRBV30 CAWTVNTEAFF TGTGCCTGGACCGTGAACACTGAAGCTTTCTTT
TRBD1 TRBJ1-6 . TRBV11-2 CASSRLGQRNNSPLHF TGTGCCAGCAGCAGACTGGGACAGCGGAATAATTCACCCCTCCACTTT
. TRBJ2-1 . TRBV28 CASSDPDSRNEQFF TGTGCCAGCAGTGATCCAGACAGCAGGAATGAGCAGTTCTTC
TRBD2 TRBJ2-3 . TRBV4-2 CASSQVSSGGTGTDTQYF TGTGCCAGCAGCCAAGTGTCTAGCGGGGGGACAGGCACAGATACGCAGTATTTT
TRBD2 TRBJ2-7 . TRBV15 CATSPRWGGYEQYF TGTGCCACCAGCCCTCGTTGGGGGGGTTACGAGCAGTACTTC
. TRBJ2-2 . TRBV5-1 CASKRQLNTGELFF TGCGCCAGCAAACGACAGCTGAACACCGGGGAGCTGTTTTTT
. TRBJ2-5 . TRBV7-9 CASRRGGQLQETQYF TGTGCCAGCAGACGGGGGGGACAGCTCCAAGAGACCCAGTACTTC
TRBD2 TRBJ2-7 . TRBV9 CASSVDLAGVGQYF TGTGCCAGCAGCGTAGACTTAGCGGGAGTTGGGCAGTACTTC
TRBD2 TRBJ2-1 . TRBV9 CASSVGGGSYNEQFF TGTGCCAGCAGCGTAGGCGGGGGCTCCTACAATGAGCAGTTCTTC
. TRBJ2-6 . TRBV7-9 CASSFSGANVLTF TGTGCCAGCAGCTTTTCTGGGGCCAACGTCCTGACTTTC
. TRBJ1-1 . TRBV6-4 CASSDRGLNTEAFF TGTGCCAGCAGTGACAGAGGGTTGAACACTGAAGCTTTCTTT
. TRBJ1-4 . TRBV2 CASSDRPLGEKLFF TGTGCCAGCAGTGACCGACCACTCGGGGAAAAACTGTTTTTT
TRBD1 TRBJ1-2 few TRBV6-5 CASRSTGNYGYTF TGTGCCAGCAGATCGACAGGGAACTATGGCTACACCTTC
. TRBJ1-1 . TRBV29-1 CSVGGVDTEAFF TGCAGCGTTGGTGGAGTGGACACTGAAGCTTTCTTT
. TRBJ2-5 . TRBV28 CASSPGRGAPTETQYF TGTGCCAGCAGCCCCGGCCGGGGGGCGCCGACGGAGACCCAGTACTTC
. TRBJ2-7 . TRBV5-8 CASSPTLYEQYF TGTGCCAGCAGCCCGACACTCTACGAGCAGTACTTC
. TRBJ1-4 . TRBV4-1 CASSQDHRFYNEKLFF TGCGCCAGCAGCCAAGACCACAGATTTTATAATGAAAAACTGTTTTTT
TRBD2 TRBJ2-1 few TRBV19 CASSKWGPGLAGGPVFYNEQFF TGTGCCAGTAGTAAGTGGGGACCGGGACTAGCGGGGGGGCCGGTGTTCTACAATGAGCAGTTCTTC
. TRBJ1-1 . TRBV7-9 CASSLGSVKNTEAFF TGTGCCAGCAGCTTAGGAAGCGTGAAGAACACTGAAGCTTTCTTT
. TRBJ2-2 . TRBV6-4 CASSEQRNTGELFF TGTGCCAGCAGTGAACAGCGTAACACCGGGGAGCTGTTTTTT
. TRBJ1-5 . TRBV5-6 CASSRRGDNQPQHF TGTGCCAGCAGCCGCAGGGGTGACAATCAGCCCCAGCATTTT
. TRBJ2-1 . TRBV7-2 CASSWGYNEQFF TGTGCCAGCAGCTGGGGATACAATGAGCAGTTCTTC
. TRBJ1-5 few TRBV6-1 CASSLIDSNQPQHF TGTGCCAGCAGCCTCATCGATAGCAATCAGCCCCAGCATTTT
. TRBJ1-1 . TRBV7-2 CASSLDFRGYTEAFF TGTGCCAGCAGCTTAGACTTCAGGGGTTACACTGAAGCTTTCTTT
. TRBJ1-4 . TRBV6-5 CASSRKMEKLFF TGTGCCAGCAGTCGAAAGATGGAAAAACTGTTTTTT
. TRBJ1-2 . TRBV5-6 CASSLGGANYGYTF TGTGCCAGCAGCCTGGGAGGCGCAAACTATGGCTACACCTTC
. TRBJ2-7 . TRBV12-5 CASGLGRGEQYF TGTGCTAGTGGTCTTGGTCGGGGCGAGCAGTACTTC
. TRBJ1-4 few TRBV7-9 CASSPNEKLFF TGTGCCAGCAGCCCGAATGAAAAACTGTTTTTT
. TRBJ2-5 . TRBV5-4 CASSLDRGETQYF TGTGCCAGCAGCTTAGACCGCGGGGAGACCCAGTACTTC
. TRBJ2-5 . TRBV4-1 CASSQLPGQETQYF TGCGCCAGCAGCCAGTTGCCGGGCCAAGAGACCCAGTACTTC
. TRBJ2-2 . TRBV7-9 CAIPQGGGELFF TGTGCCATCCCACAGGGTGGCGGGGAGCTGTTTTTT
TRBD1 TRBJ1-2 . TRBV12-5 CASGLGNGRDRGPYGYTF TGTGCTAGTGGTCTGGGGAACGGCCGGGACAGGGGACCCTATGGCTACACCTTC
. TRBJ2-7 . TRBV12-5 CASGLVSARSYEQYF TGTGCTAGTGGTTTGGTATCTGCCAGGTCCTACGAGCAGTACTTC